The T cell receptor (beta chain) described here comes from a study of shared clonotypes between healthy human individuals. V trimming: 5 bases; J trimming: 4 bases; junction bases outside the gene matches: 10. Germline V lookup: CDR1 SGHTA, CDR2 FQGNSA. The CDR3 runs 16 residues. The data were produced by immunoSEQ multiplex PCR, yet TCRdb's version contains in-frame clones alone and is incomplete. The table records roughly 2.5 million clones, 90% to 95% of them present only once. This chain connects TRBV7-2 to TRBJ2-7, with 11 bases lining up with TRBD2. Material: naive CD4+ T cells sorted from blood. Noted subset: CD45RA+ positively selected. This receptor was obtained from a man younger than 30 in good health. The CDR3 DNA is TGTGCCAGCAGCACCAACGGGCTAGCGGGAGGTTACGAGCAGTACTTC. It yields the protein CASSTNGLAGGYEQYF.